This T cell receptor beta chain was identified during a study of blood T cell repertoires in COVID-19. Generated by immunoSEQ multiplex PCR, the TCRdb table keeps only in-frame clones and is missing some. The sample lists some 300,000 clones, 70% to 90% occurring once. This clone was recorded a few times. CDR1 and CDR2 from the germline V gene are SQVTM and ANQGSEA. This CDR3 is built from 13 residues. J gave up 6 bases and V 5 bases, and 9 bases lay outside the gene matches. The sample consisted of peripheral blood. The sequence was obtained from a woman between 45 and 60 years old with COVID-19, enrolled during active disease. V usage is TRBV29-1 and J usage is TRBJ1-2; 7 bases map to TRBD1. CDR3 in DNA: TGCAGCGTTACGGACAGGACCCCCGATGGCTACACCTTC. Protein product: CSVTDRTPDGYTF. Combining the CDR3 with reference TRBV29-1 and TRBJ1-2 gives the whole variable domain SAVISQKPSRDICQRGTSLTIQCQVDSQVTMMFWYRQQPGQSLTLIATANQGSEATYESGFVIDKFPISRPNLTFSTLTVSNMSPEDSSIYLCSVTDRTPDGYTFGSGTRLTVV.